A single sample gave rise to the 32 T cell receptor beta chains below, sequenced in a study of pediatric ulcerative colitis. One to two pinch biopsies were taken from the rectum during colonoscopy. Some clones are missing from TCRdb's copy, which holds only in-frame ones; the method was immunoSEQ multiplex PCR. The sample yields tens of thousands of clones, about two thirds seen once. Material for sequencing was gut tissue. These receptors all stem from a boy aged 10-17 years with severe ulcerative colitis.

The gene calls are TRBV2 and TRBJ1-4; D gene ambiguous. From germline, CDR1 is SNHLY and CDR2 FYNNEI. The CDR3 contains 14 residues. Trimming stripped 4 bases from V and 8 bases from J, with 14 bases between. This chain's CDR3 is CASSVGPMVEKLFF. CDR3 DNA: TGTGCCAGCAGTGTCGGCCCAATGGTAGAAAAACTGTTTTTT.

This clone turned up a few times. The chain recombines TRBV19 with TRBJ2-6; D is undetermined. Germline values: CDR1 LNHDA, CDR2 SQIVND (reference sequence). This CDR3 is 13 amino acids long. Trimming took off 8 bases at V and 1 base at J, with 6 bases between the two ends. The CDR3 is CASLPSGANVLTF. The CDR3 DNA sequence: TGTGCCAGTCTCCCGTCTGGGGCCAACGTCCTGACTTTC.

The CDR3 DNA reads TGTGCCAGCAGCCAAGTCGTCTCTGGAAACACCATATATTTT. This encodes CASSQVVSGNTIYF. The chain has TRBV14 and TRBJ1-3, with D hard to call. The CDR3 totals 14 residues. Germline-derived CDR1 and CDR2 are SGHDN and FVKESK. Trimming took 1 base from V and 0 from J, leaving 4 bases between them. The entire variable domain, with the rest obtained from reference TRBV14 and TRBJ1-3, is as follows: EAGVTQFPSHSVIEKGQTVTLRCDPISGHDNLYWYRRVMGKEIKFLLHFVKESKQDESGMPNNRFLAERTGGTYSTLKVQPAELEDSGVYFCASSQVVSGNTIYFGEGSWLTVV.

This clone is a singleton in its sample. The J gene is TRBJ2-7, the V gene TRBV7-6; weak D call: TRBD1 (5 bases). Per the germline V gene, CDR1 is SGHVS and CDR2 is FNYEAQ. Deletions cut 5 bases from V and 2 bases from J, with 16 bases between. The CDR3 contains 15 residues. DNA for the CDR3: TGTGCCAGCAGCCCAACTGGGGCCGGAACCTACGAGCAGTACTTC. Protein sequence: CASSPTGAGTYEQYF.

This clone has just a few counts. This sequence joins TRBV2 and TRBJ1-1, with D perhaps TRBD1 (6 bases). This CDR3 is built from 13 residues. The V end was cut by 8 bases, the J end by 3 bases, with 13 bases between. CDR1 and CDR2 from the germline V gene are SNHLY and FYNNEI. CDR3 DNA: TGTGCCAGCGCACAGGGAAGGGACACTGAAGCTTTCTTT. Amino acid sequence: CASAQGRDTEAFF.

The chain has TRBV9 and TRBJ2-1, with 8 bases lining up with TRBD2. The length of the CDR3 is 15 residues. Germline CDR1 SGDLS, CDR2 YYNGEE. V lost 2 bases to trimming and J lost 4 bases; unmatched junction nucleotides: 5. The CDR3 reads CASSVSGGGYNEQFF. DNA of the CDR3: TGTGCCAGCAGCGTGTCCGGCGGGGGGTACAATGAGCAGTTCTTC.

The CDR3 sequence: CATRDPNYGYTF. As DNA, the CDR3 is TGTGCCACCAGGGACCCAAACTATGGCTACACCTTC. The chain is built from TRBV11-1 and TRBJ1-2, with D perhaps TRBD1 (5 bases). Looked up from germline, CDR1 is SGHAT and CDR2 is FQDESV (reference sequence). This CDR3 is 12 amino acids long. With 10 bases removed from V and 2 bases from J, the gap between germline ends came to 11 bases.

The chain links TRBV19 to TRBJ2-1; D may be TRBD1 or TRBD2 (5 bases each). This CDR3 is 12 amino acids long. Deletions cut 4 bases from V and 4 bases from J, with 5 bases between. The germline gives CDR1 LNHDA, CDR2 SQIVND (reference sequence). The CDR3 region has the DNA TGTGCCAGTAGTAGGGGGTACAATGAGCAGTTCTTC. Translating it yields CASSRGYNEQFF.

V and J are TRBV6-1 and TRBJ1-1, with unresolved D. The CDR3 is 14 amino acids. CDR1 is MNHNS and CDR2 is SASEGT in the germline V gene. Trimming removed 2 bases from V and 3 bases from J, with 10 bases in between. DNA for the CDR3: TGTGCCAGCAGTGAACGCGGCTTGGACACTGAAGCTTTCTTT. This translates into CASSERGLDTEAFF.

The rearrangement links TRBV11-2 to TRBJ2-7; 8 nucleotides line up with TRBD1. This CDR3 is 14 amino acids long. Germline CDR1 and CDR2: SGHAT and FQNNGV. The V gene end was trimmed by 4 bases and the J gene end by 2 bases; junction bases not matched to a gene: 4. CDR3 in amino acids: CASSSRTGTYEQYF. CDR3 in DNA: TGTGCCAGCAGCTCAAGGACAGGGACCTACGAGCAGTACTTC. The whole variable domain, filled in from reference TRBV11-2 and TRBJ2-7, reads EAGVAQSPRYKIIEKRQSVAFWCNPISGHATLYWYQQILGQGPKLLIQFQNNGVVDDSQLPKDRFSAERLKGVDSTLKIQPAKLEDSAVYLCASSSRTGTYEQYFGPGTRLTVT.

The table lists this clone with a few counts. This rearrangement joins TRBV7-2 to TRBJ1-1; D is ambiguous. With 3 bases removed from V and 1 base from J, the gap between germline ends came to 6 bases. This CDR3 region has 13 residues. CDR1 is SGHTA, CDR2 FQGNSA, per germline. CDR3: CASSFGPNTEAFF. The CDR3 DNA follows: TGTGCCAGCAGCTTCGGACCGAACACTGAAGCTTTCTTT.

This clone was seen more than once but under ten times. The CDR3 sequence is CASSTGDTGELFF. The CDR3, as DNA: TGTGCCAGCAGTACAGGGGACACCGGGGAGCTGTTTTTT. The rearrangement links TRBV27 to TRBJ2-2; 7 positions match TRBD1. The CDR3 is 13 residues long. Germline V gene sequence: CDR1 MNHEY, CDR2 SMNVEV (reference sequence). V trimming: 5 bases; J trimming: 3 bases; junction bases outside the gene matches: 0.

V gene TRBV30 combines with J gene TRBJ2-1; the D is unclear. Deletions cut 0 bases from V and 6 bases from J, with 12 bases between. The germline V gene has CDR1 GTSNPN and CDR2 SVGIG (reference sequence). This CDR3 has 14 residues. The CDR3 nucleotides are TGTGCCTGGAGTGTAGCCTCCTCTCGCAATGAGCAGTTCTTC. Amino acids: CAWSVASSRNEQFF.

This clone was recorded only once. The CDR3 reads CASKAGGSSYNEQFF. CDR3 nucleotides: TGTGCCAGCAAAGCGGGGGGTAGCTCCTACAATGAGCAGTTCTTC. The V and J genes are TRBV2 and TRBJ2-1; TRBD2 aligns across 9 bases. Germline V gene lookup returns CDR1 SNHLY and CDR2 FYNNEI. The CDR3 loop spans 15 amino acids. Trimming removed 7 bases from V and 0 bases from J; junction bases left unmatched: 4.

This clone was seen just once. This chain links TRBV4-1 with TRBJ1-2, with a weak D call TRBD1 (6 bases). The germline V gene has CDR1 MGHRA and CDR2 YSYEKL. The CDR3 length is 17 residues. V gave up 3 bases and J gave up 4 bases, with 21 bases separating them. As DNA, the CDR3 is TGCGCCAGCAGCCAGGGGAGTGGGGGACAATCTTTCTATGGCTACACCTTC. This codes for CASSQGSGGQSFYGYTF.

The V gene is TRBV7-3, the J gene TRBJ2-5; D perhaps matches TRBD1 (6 bases). Trimming cost V 5 bases and J 0 bases, with 16 bases left between them. Per germline, CDR1 SGHTA and CDR2 FQGTGA. The CDR3 totals 16 residues. The CDR3 loop is CASSRSTDRYQETQYF. The CDR3 DNA is TGTGCCAGCAGCCGAAGTACTGACAGGTACCAAGAGACCCAGTACTTC.

The chain is built from TRBV11-3 and TRBJ2-3; 8 nucleotides align to TRBD2. Trimming cost V 1 base and J 4 bases; bases outside gene matches: 7. There are 16 residues in the CDR3. CDR1 SGHNT and CDR2 YENEEA come from the germline V gene. CDR3 nucleotides: TGTGCCAGCAGCTTAGGCGGGGGGACCCAAGCAGATACGCAGTATTTT. It is translated as CASSLGGGTQADTQYF.

This clone has a handful of counts. V and J are TRBV27 and TRBJ1-6; D call uncertain. The germline gives CDR1 MNHEY, CDR2 SMNVEV (reference sequence). Trimming took off 6 bases at V and 7 bases at J, with 10 bases between the two ends. The CDR3 is 13 amino acids. CDR3: CASSGSRNSPLHF. CDR3 nucleotide sequence: TGTGCCAGCAGCGGGAGTCGAAATTCACCCCTCCACTTT.

The V and J genes are TRBV7-2 and TRBJ2-4, with D possibly TRBD1 on 6 matching bases. The CDR3 is 15 residues long. Trimming removed 5 bases at V and 6 bases at J, with 17 bases between. CDR1 is SGHTA, CDR2 FQGNSA, per germline. CDR3 sequence reads: CASSPGDTSSNIQYF. The CDR3 DNA is TGTGCCAGCAGCCCCGGGGACACATCCTCAAACATTCAGTACTTC. The full variable domain, completed using reference TRBV7-2 and TRBJ2-4, is GAGVSQSPSNKVTEKGKDVELRCDPISGHTALYWYRQSLGQGLEFLIYFQGNSAPDKSGLPSDRFSAERTGGSVSTLTIQRTQQEDSAVYLCASSPGDTSSNIQYFGAGTRLSVL.

The sample holds a few counts of this clone. The rearrangement joins TRBV18 to TRBJ2-5; weak D call: TRBD1 (6 bases). V lost 6 bases and J lost 1, with 15 bases in between. Germline V CDR1 and CDR2: KGHSH, LQKENI. The CDR3 totals 15 residues. CDR3 region: CASSMSRGVQETQYF. The CDR3 coding sequence is TGTGCCAGCTCCATGAGCAGGGGTGTCCAAGAGACCCAGTACTTC.

The chain is built from TRBV6-5 and TRBJ1-4, with D perhaps matching TRBD1 (5 bases). Germline values: CDR1 MNHEY, CDR2 SVGAGI. The CDR3 contains 15 residues. V shed 0 bases and J shed 8 bases, with 13 bases lying between them. The CDR3: CASSYSGTWNEKLFF. CDR3 in DNA: TGTGCCAGCAGTTACTCCGGGACTTGGAACGAAAAACTGTTTTTT.

The chain recombines TRBV29-1 with TRBJ1-2; possible D gene TRBD1, 6 bases. In germline, CDR1 is SQVTM, CDR2 ANQGSEA. The V and J ends lost 6 bases and 0 bases respectively, with 20 bases between them. The CDR3 consists of 16 residues. The CDR3 loop reads CSVLGAPGTPNYGYTF. DNA of the CDR3: TGCAGCGTCCTCGGTGCCCCCGGGACACCTAACTATGGCTACACCTTC.

V usage is TRBV5-5 and J usage is TRBJ2-3, with D possibly TRBD1 on 5 matching bases. V was shortened by 0 bases and J by 2 bases, with 13 bases between the two germline ends. The CDR3 runs to 16 residues. The germline V gene encodes CDR1 SGHKS and CDR2 YYEKEE (reference sequence). CDR3 DNA sequence: TGTGCCAGCAGCTTGGATCCCAATGGGGCCACAGATACGCAGTATTTT. Its translation is CASSLDPNGATDTQYF.

CDR3 amino acids: CSVAEAGPYSGNTIYF. CDR3 in DNA: TGCAGCGTTGCGGAGGCAGGGCCTTACTCTGGAAACACCATATATTTT. The J gene is TRBJ1-3, the V gene TRBV29-1; tentative D call: TRBD1 (5 bases). CDR1 SQVTM and CDR2 ANQGSEA come from the germline V gene. The CDR3 length is 16 residues. Trimming took off 4 bases at V and 0 bases at J, with 16 bases between the two ends.

The chain joins TRBV30 to TRBJ1-5, with D tentatively TRBD1 (6 bases). The CDR3 length is 13 residues. The germline gives CDR1 GTSNPN, CDR2 SVGIG (reference sequence). Trimming removed 6 bases from V and 3 bases from J, with 12 bases in between. The CDR3 sequence: CACQTGYNQPQHF. CDR3 sequence (DNA): TGTGCCTGCCAGACAGGATACAATCAGCCCCAGCATTTT.

The V call is TRBV5-1, the J call TRBJ1-1; 9 bases map to TRBD1. CDR3 length: 14 residues. Germline V gene lookup returns CDR1 SGHRS and CDR2 YFSETQ. The V gene end was trimmed by 3 bases and the J gene end by 4 bases; junction bases not matched to a gene: 4. The CDR3 loop is CASSSSDRGTEAFF. CDR3 bases: TGCGCCAGCAGCTCTTCGGACAGGGGCACTGAAGCTTTCTTT.

This clone has a handful of counts. The rearrangement uses TRBV10-3 and TRBJ2-3; no definite D call. This CDR3 is built from 11 residues. V gave up 3 bases and J gave up 5 bases, with 3 bases separating them. Germline V gene sequence: CDR1 ENHRY, CDR2 SYGVKD. In nucleotides, the CDR3 is TGTGCCATCAGTGAAAAAGATACGCAGTATTTT. It specifies CAISEKDTQYF.

By its share, this clone is medium-sized. The chain uses TRBV5-6 and TRBJ2-5; D uncertain. The CDR3 covers 15 residues. V was clipped by 4 bases and J by 1 base, with 14 bases between them. Looked up from germline, CDR1 is SGHDT and CDR2 is YYEEEE. CDR3 nucleotide sequence: TGTGCCAGCAGCCCAACCGGCAGACTCCAAGAGACCCAGTACTTC. Protein sequence: CASSPTGRLQETQYF.

The chain couples TRBV4-2 to TRBJ1-1; no clear D. Germline V CDR1 and CDR2: LGHNA, YNFKEQ. V lost 1 base and J 5 bases, leaving 8 bases between the germline ends. The CDR3 consists of 13 residues. CDR3 sequence: CASSQVRLTEAFF. The CDR3 nucleotides read TGTGCCAGCAGCCAAGTAAGGTTAACTGAAGCTTTCTTT.

As to this clone: Given a much more abundant clone one base away, this may be a read error. The rearrangement joins TRBV5-1 to TRBJ2-7, with 8 bases fitting TRBD2. The CDR3 has 13 amino acids. After removal of 2 bases from V and 9 bases from J, the junction contained 7 bases not matched to a gene. Per the germline V gene, CDR1 is SGHRS and CDR2 is YFSETQ. The CDR3 nucleotides are TGCGCCAGCAGCTTTGGACTAGCTCGGGGGCAGTACTTC. It is translated as CASSFGLARGQYF. The entire variable domain, with the rest obtained from reference TRBV5-1 and TRBJ2-7, is as follows: KAGVTQTPRYLIKTRGQQVTLSCSPISGHRSVSWYQQTPGQGLQFLFEYFSETQRNKGNFPGRFSGRQFSNSRSEMNVSTLELGDSALYLCASSFGLARGQYFGPGTRLTVT.

In the case of this clone: This specimen includes other DNA sequences encoding the same CDR3. The genes are TRBV7-9 and TRBJ2-6; perhaps TRBD1 as D (6 bases). Trimming shortened V by 3 bases and J by 0 bases, and 9 bases separated the two germline ends. Per the germline V gene, CDR1 is SEHNR and CDR2 is FQNEAQ (reference sequence). The CDR3 has 16 residues. In nucleotides, the CDR3 is TGTGCCAGCAGCTTCTACAGGGCCTCTGGGGCCAACGTCCTGACTTTC. This codes for CASSFYRASGANVLTF.

This clone appeared a few times. This chain connects TRBV5-4 to TRBJ1-6; possibly TRBD1 for D (5 bases). Trimming pared 1 base from V and 6 bases from J, leaving 11 bases between. CDR1 is SGHNT, CDR2 YYREEE, per germline (reference sequence). The CDR3 length is 15 residues. The CDR3 coding sequence is TGTGCCAGCAGCTTGTTTTCAGGGCCTAATTCACCCCTCCACTTT. Translating it yields CASSLFSGPNSPLHF.